This is a list of T cell receptor beta chains from one sample in a study of T-cell memory formation after mild COVID-19. TCRdb re-called the 5' RACE reads through MiXCR, storing one row per CDR3 protein. This table has some 210,000 distinct CDR3 sequences, around 26% appearing once. The specimen sequenced was PBMCs or a T cell subset sorted from them (not recorded which). The receptors originated from an adult woman who had mild COVID-19 (a few samples of this study predate the infection). Cell type and time point are not known. Each CDR3 is given with its conserved first and last residue. The D gene is left open where the match is weak. Size is stated for part of the rows, as once, few or many counts, or as a class when the clone is expanded.

v_call: TRBV5-1
d_call: NA
clone_size: few
cdr3_length: 15
j_call: TRBJ1-4
cdr3_aa: CASSLVGRLGEKLFF
cdr3_nt: TGCGCCAGCAGCTTGGTCGGGCGTCTTGGCGAAAAACTGTTTTTT

v_call: TRBV6-1
d_call: TRBD2
clone_size: few
cdr3_length: 18
j_call: TRBJ2-1
cdr3_aa: CASSEEVAGGMGYNEQFF
cdr3_nt: TGTGCCAGCAGTGAAGAAGTAGCGGGAGGTATGGGTTACAATGAGCAGTTCTTC

v_call: TRBV9
d_call: TRBD2
clone_size: few
cdr3_length: 13
j_call: TRBJ2-1
cdr3_aa: CASSVVVTSEQFF
cdr3_nt: TGTGCCAGCAGCGTAGTTGTGACTAGCGAGCAGTTCTTC

v_call: TRBV9
d_call: NA
clone_size: few
cdr3_length: 14
j_call: TRBJ2-7
cdr3_aa: CASSVEDSGAEQYF
cdr3_nt: TGTGCCAGCAGCGTAGAGGACAGTGGGGCCGAGCAGTACTTC

v_call: TRBV30
d_call: NA
clone_size: NA
cdr3_length: 12
j_call: TRBJ1-2
cdr3_aa: CAWRQPNYGYTF
cdr3_nt: TGTGCCTGGAGGCAGCCTAACTATGGCTACACCTTC

v_call: TRBV20-1
d_call: NA
clone_size: NA
cdr3_length: 14
j_call: TRBJ1-1
cdr3_aa: CSARVEGERAEAFF
cdr3_nt: TGCAGTGCTAGAGTCGAGGGTGAGAGGGCTGAAGCTTTCTTT

v_call: TRBV5-1
d_call: NA
clone_size: NA
cdr3_length: 14
j_call: TRBJ2-2
cdr3_aa: CASSLAGSTGELFF
cdr3_nt: TGCGCCAGCAGTTTGGCCGGCAGCACCGGGGAGCTGTTTTTT

v_call: TRBV4-2
d_call: TRBD2
clone_size: NA
cdr3_length: 15
j_call: TRBJ2-1
cdr3_aa: CASSRGTSGDNEQFF
cdr3_nt: TGTGCCAGCAGCCGTGGGACTAGCGGGGACAATGAGCAGTTCTTC

v_call: TRBV4-1
d_call: NA
clone_size: NA
cdr3_length: 11
j_call: TRBJ2-1
cdr3_aa: CASTWGSEQFF
cdr3_nt: TGCGCCAGCACGTGGGGGAGTGAGCAGTTCTTC

v_call: TRBV4-2
d_call: NA
clone_size: NA
cdr3_length: 15
j_call: TRBJ1-2
cdr3_aa: CASSQDLDSNYGYTF
cdr3_nt: TGTGCCAGCAGCCAAGACCTGGACAGTAACTATGGCTACACCTTC

v_call: TRBV7-8
d_call: TRBD2
clone_size: NA
cdr3_length: 16
j_call: TRBJ2-7
cdr3_aa: CASSLAGRGGRYEQYF
cdr3_nt: TGTGCCAGCAGCTTAGCAGGCCGGGGGGGGAGGTACGAGCAGTACTTC

v_call: TRBV5-5
d_call: TRBD1
clone_size: NA
cdr3_length: 17
j_call: TRBJ1-5
cdr3_aa: CASSTADRVATNQPQHF
cdr3_nt: TGTGCCAGCAGCACAGCGGACAGGGTTGCTACCAATCAGCCCCAGCATTTT

v_call: TRBV7-3
d_call: TRBD1
clone_size: few
cdr3_length: 17
j_call: TRBJ2-2
cdr3_aa: CASSLSRTGPNTGELFF
cdr3_nt: TGTGCCAGCAGCTTAAGTAGGACAGGGCCGAACACCGGGGAGCTGTTTTTT

v_call: TRBV12-3/TRBV12-4
d_call: TRBD2
clone_size: NA
cdr3_length: 15
j_call: TRBJ2-3
cdr3_aa: CASSLHDGLAVTQYF
cdr3_nt: TGTGCCAGCAGCCTTCACGACGGACTAGCGGTTACGCAGTATTTT

v_call: TRBV7-6
d_call: TRBD2
clone_size: NA
cdr3_length: 18
j_call: TRBJ2-5
cdr3_aa: CASSEAAGGYKPQETQYF
cdr3_nt: TGTGCCAGCAGCGAAGCGGCGGGAGGGTACAAACCCCAAGAGACCCAGTACTTC

v_call: TRBV2
d_call: TRBD2
clone_size: few
cdr3_length: 15
j_call: TRBJ2-3
cdr3_aa: CASRGTSGSTDTQYF
cdr3_nt: TGTGCCAGCAGGGGGACTAGCGGAAGCACAGATACGCAGTATTTT

v_call: TRBV12-3/TRBV12-4
d_call: NA
clone_size: many
cdr3_length: 16
j_call: TRBJ2-2
cdr3_aa: CASRLGSYANTGELFF
cdr3_nt: TGTGCCAGCAGGCTGGGGAGTTACGCGAACACCGGGGAGCTGTTTTTT

v_call: TRBV27
d_call: NA
clone_size: NA
cdr3_length: 16
j_call: TRBJ1-6
cdr3_aa: CASSPSGNSGNSPLHF
cdr3_nt: TGTGCCAGCAGCCCCAGCGGGAACAGTGGTAATTCACCCCTCCACTTT

v_call: TRBV4-1
d_call: NA
clone_size: NA
cdr3_length: 15
j_call: TRBJ2-2
cdr3_aa: CASSLKGTVTGELFF
cdr3_nt: TGCGCCAGCAGCCTAAAAGGAACGGTCACCGGGGAGCTGTTTTTT

v_call: TRBV4-3
d_call: NA
clone_size: few
cdr3_length: 14
j_call: TRBJ2-7
cdr3_aa: CASSQDRGGEEQYF
cdr3_nt: TGCGCCAGCAGCCAAGATAGAGGGGGGGAAGAGCAGTACTTC

v_call: TRBV6-2/TRBV6-3
d_call: TRBD1
clone_size: few
cdr3_length: 17
j_call: TRBJ2-1
cdr3_aa: CASRHLQTGGTYNEQFF
cdr3_nt: TGTGCCAGCAGGCACCTACAGACAGGGGGGACCTACAATGAGCAGTTCTTC

v_call: TRBV30
d_call: TRBD1
clone_size: NA
cdr3_length: 14
j_call: TRBJ2-7
cdr3_aa: CAWSVGTGVDEQYF
cdr3_nt: TGTGCCTGGAGTGTAGGGACAGGCGTCGACGAGCAGTACTTC

v_call: TRBV30
d_call: NA
clone_size: NA
cdr3_length: 14
j_call: TRBJ1-5
cdr3_aa: CAWSAVGGDQPQHF
cdr3_nt: TGTGCCTGGAGTGCCGTAGGGGGTGATCAGCCCCAGCATTTT

v_call: TRBV27
d_call: NA
clone_size: NA
cdr3_length: 21
j_call: TRBJ2-1
cdr3_aa: CASTWGLVGGGPGFSYNEQFF
cdr3_nt: TGTGCCAGCACCTGGGGCTTGGTAGGAGGGGGACCGGGATTCTCCTACAATGAGCAGTTCTTC

v_call: TRBV18
d_call: NA
clone_size: few
cdr3_length: 15
j_call: TRBJ1-4
cdr3_aa: CASSPPISGGEKLFF
cdr3_nt: TGTGCCAGCTCACCACCGATTAGCGGCGGAGAAAAACTGTTTTTT

v_call: TRBV5-5
d_call: NA
clone_size: NA
cdr3_length: 15
j_call: TRBJ1-2
cdr3_aa: CASSLVTQGNYGYTF
cdr3_nt: TGTGCCAGCAGCTTGGTAACCCAGGGAAACTATGGCTACACCTTC

v_call: TRBV11-2
d_call: TRBD2
clone_size: few
cdr3_length: 16
j_call: TRBJ2-5
cdr3_aa: CASSLMGGSFQETQYF
cdr3_nt: TGTGCCAGCAGCTTAATGGGCGGGAGTTTCCAAGAGACCCAGTACTTC

v_call: TRBV3-1
d_call: TRBD2
clone_size: NA
cdr3_length: 16
j_call: TRBJ2-4
cdr3_aa: CASSHPSGGVKNIQYF
cdr3_nt: TGTGCCAGCAGCCATCCTAGCGGGGGGGTTAAAAACATTCAGTACTTC

v_call: TRBV7-9
d_call: TRBD1
clone_size: NA
cdr3_length: 14
j_call: TRBJ1-2
cdr3_aa: CASSLMGQPGGYTF
cdr3_nt: TGTGCCAGCAGCTTAATGGGACAGCCGGGCGGCTACACCTTC

v_call: TRBV5-1
d_call: NA
clone_size: few
cdr3_length: 12
j_call: TRBJ2-1
cdr3_aa: CASSVRVNEQFF
cdr3_nt: TGCGCCAGCAGCGTCAGGGTGAATGAGCAGTTCTTC

v_call: TRBV4-2
d_call: TRBD2
clone_size: NA
cdr3_length: 18
j_call: TRBJ2-2
cdr3_aa: CASSQGPAGGSNTGELFF
cdr3_nt: TGTGCCAGCAGCCAAGGTCCAGCGGGGGGGTCGAACACCGGGGAGCTGTTTTTT

v_call: TRBV5-1
d_call: TRBD2
clone_size: few
cdr3_length: 17
j_call: TRBJ2-1
cdr3_aa: CASSFGTSGGAFNEQFF
cdr3_nt: TGCGCCAGCAGCTTCGGGACTAGCGGGGGGGCATTCAATGAGCAGTTCTTC

v_call: TRBV15
d_call: TRBD2
clone_size: NA
cdr3_length: 16
j_call: TRBJ2-1
cdr3_aa: CATSTGEREGRNEQFF
cdr3_nt: TGTGCCACCAGCACAGGCGAGCGGGAGGGGAGAAATGAGCAGTTCTTC

v_call: TRBV30
d_call: TRBD1
clone_size: NA
cdr3_length: 14
j_call: TRBJ2-3
cdr3_aa: CAWSGTGGRDTQYF
cdr3_nt: TGTGCCTGGAGTGGAACAGGGGGCAGGGATACGCAGTATTTT

v_call: TRBV24-1
d_call: TRBD2
clone_size: NA
cdr3_length: 17
j_call: TRBJ2-3
cdr3_aa: CATSDRRTSGRANSQYF
cdr3_nt: TGTGCCACCAGTGACCGCCGGACTAGCGGGAGGGCCAACTCGCAGTATTTT

v_call: TRBV20-1
d_call: NA
clone_size: NA
cdr3_length: 13
j_call: TRBJ2-7
cdr3_aa: CSANRRSSYEQYF
cdr3_nt: TGCAGTGCTAACAGGAGAAGCTCCTACGAGCAGTACTTC

v_call: TRBV24-1
d_call: NA
clone_size: few
cdr3_length: 12
j_call: TRBJ2-1
cdr3_aa: CATSGGVNEQFF
cdr3_nt: TGTGCCACCAGTGGGGGAGTAAATGAGCAGTTCTTC

v_call: TRBV4-3
d_call: TRBD2
clone_size: few
cdr3_length: 20
j_call: TRBJ2-1
cdr3_aa: CASSQVVGTSGRSAGNEQFF
cdr3_nt: TGCGCCAGCAGCCAAGTGGTTGGGACTAGCGGGAGGTCCGCCGGCAATGAGCAGTTCTTC